This TCR beta chain was sequenced for a study of cytomegalovirus exposure and HLA in healthy donors. Study background: From some 190 million T cells, an earlier analysis saw approximately 110 million unique TCR beta sequences.

The PCR was carried out with 60 Vbeta primers and 13 Jbeta primers. Assay: immunoSEQ multiplex PCR; the TCRdb copy retains only in-frame clones and omits some. The top ten clones hold 1.5% to 2% of a sample with approximately 130,000 clones, less than 80% of them seen once. The sample holds one count of this clone. Though probably carrying unrecorded immune exposures, donors were nominally healthy at sampling. The sequencing sample was made of PBMCs. This sequence originates from a female donor in good health and CMV-seropositive.

The CDR3 DNA reads TGTGCCAGCAGCTTTAGGTTGCGGACAGGGGCTAACTATGGCTACACCTTC. The encoded protein is CASSFRLRTGANYGYTF. The chain is built from TRBV5-4 and TRBJ1-2; 9 nucleotides align to TRBD1. Per the germline V gene, CDR1 is SGHNT and CDR2 is YYREEE (reference sequence). The CDR3 contains 17 residues. The J segment lost 0 bases and the V segment lost 2 bases, leaving 8 bases of the junction unmatched.